The subject of this entry is one TCR beta chain. This clone came up a few times. Its recognized antigen is unknown. Per-nucleotide qualities are absent, and no much larger clonotype sits a single base away. To prepare the library, the immunoSEQ multiplex PCR assay was applied. TCRdb limited this immuneACCESS table to in-frame rearrangements with V and J called. A share of clones is missing; checked studies link under half to unresolved V genes, and the rest is unexplained. Present in this sample are roughly 80,000 clones, around nine tenths of which were seen just once. 5% to 7% of the sample is held by the ten biggest clonotypes. This record belongs to a study of control samples from healthy donors and cancer patients (dated by TCRdb to 2019 to 2021). Spanning cysteine to phenylalanine, the CDR3 consists of 15 amino acids. This entry keeps only the CDR3 DNA: 45 bases, framed from base 1. Based on the germline V gene, the CDR1 and CDR2 sequences are SGHRS and YFSETQ. V and J are truncated by 6 bases and 0 bases respectively, leaving an intervening sequence of 12 bases.

Sequencing was performed on blood. This TCR derives from a woman between 45 and 65 years old in good health. The chain joins TRBV5-1 to TRBJ2-2; the D region possibly corresponds to TRBD1 (5 bases align). DNA sequence: TGCGCCAGCATGCAGGGTACCACGAACACCGGGGAGCTGTTTTTT. Its translation reads: CASMQGTTNTGELFF.